This T cell receptor (beta chain) is from a study of metastatic and nonmetastatic thyroid tumors. Study details: The comparison covered peripheral blood and tumor or nodule tissue in malignant and benign thyroid patients.

Germline V gives CDR1 GTSNPN, CDR2 SVGIG (reference sequence). Trimming removed 2 bases from V and 8 bases from J, with 15 bases in between. The CDR3 runs to 14 residues. This clone has ten or more counts. Its antigen is not identified. Whole-study results and caveats: Benign nodules were reported to have significantly lower TCR beta diversity than malignant thyroid tumors, in blood and tumor.

Before thyroid surgery, none of the patients had received any treatment. Per the original methods: Building a distant-metastasis classifier for papillary thyroid cancer drew on CDR3 differences across clinicopathological groups. With MiXCR, TCRdb reprocessed the PCR reads. V and J calls and clone size were set by TCRdb, not the authors. The sample includes about 39,000 clones, roughly 16% of them seen just once. The chain combines TRBV30 with TRBJ1-4; perhaps TRBD1 as D (5 bases). The TCR comes from a female donor with papillary thyroid cancer or a benign thyroid nodule (not recorded which). Some clones in this sample may be carry-over from other donors' samples. Sequenced sample: blood. The CDR3 is CAWSPWDGREKLFF. CDR3 nucleotides: TGTGCCTGGAGTCCTTGGGACGGTCGGGAAAAACTGTTTTTT.